These 4 T cell receptor beta chains came from one sample sequenced in a study of high-grade serous ovarian cancer treatment subgroups. Sequenced by immunoSEQ multiplex PCR; TCRdb stores in-frame clones only, minus some. The data show about 28,000 clones, 84% seen once. Tumor samples were taken before definitive surgery or chemotherapy. The sample was tumor tissue. These receptors originate from a human donor with high-grade serous ovarian cancer.

The chain uses TRBV5-1 and TRBJ2-6; the D call may be TRBD1 or TRBD2 (5 bases each). V was clipped by 9 bases and J by 0 bases, with 19 bases between them. The CDR3 contains 17 residues. CDR1 SGHRS and CDR2 YFSETQ come from the germline V gene. CDR3 sequence (DNA): TGCGCCACCGCTTTGGGGCCGAGGGGCTCTGGGGCCAACGTCCTGACTTTC. Amino acid sequence: CATALGPRGSGANVLTF. The variable domain in full, completed from reference TRBV5-1 and TRBJ2-6, reads KAGVTQTPRYLIKTRGQQVTLSCSPISGHRSVSWYQQTPGQGLQFLFEYFSETQRNKGNFPGRFSGRQFSNSRSEMNVSTLELGDSALYLCATALGPRGSGANVLTFGAGSRLTVL.

The chain couples TRBV11-3 to TRBJ2-7; TRBD1 agrees at 8 bases. After removal of 3 bases from V and 5 bases from J, the junction contained 3 bases not matched to a gene. The CDR3 runs to 13 residues. Germline V lookup: CDR1 SGHNT, CDR2 YENEEA. CDR3 DNA: TGTGCCAGCAGCTTTGAACAGGGGGACGAGCAGTACTTC. It specifies CASSFEQGDEQYF. The variable domain in full, with the rest retrieved from reference TRBV11-3 and TRBJ2-7, is EAGVVQSPRYKIIEKKQPVAFWCNPISGHNTLYWYLQNLGQGPELLIRYENEEAVDDSQLPKDRFSAERLKGVDSTLKIQPAELGDSAVYLCASSFEQGDEQYFGPGTRLTVT.

CDR3 loop: CASSLMGQQTQYF. Written as DNA, the CDR3 is TGTGCCAGCAGCTTGATGGGGCAACAGACCCAGTACTTC. The chain couples TRBV7-9 to TRBJ2-5, with TRBD1 as a possible D gene (5 bases). This CDR3 spans 13 amino acids. Germline-derived CDR1 and CDR2 are SEHNR and FQNEAQ (reference sequence). V was trimmed by 3 bases and J by 6 bases, leaving 11 bases between them.

This chain links TRBV7-2 with TRBJ1-6, with 8 bases lining up with TRBD1. The CDR3 loop spans 14 amino acids. Germline values: CDR1 SGHTA, CDR2 FQGNSA. Germline trimming cut 5 bases from V and 6 bases from J; bases unmatched to any gene: 3. CDR3 residues: CASSPGQGNSPLHF. CDR3 nucleotides: TGTGCCAGCAGCCCTGGACAGGGTAATTCACCCCTCCACTTT. The full variable domain, with the rest looked up from reference TRBV7-2 and TRBJ1-6, is GAGVSQSPSNKVTEKGKDVELRCDPISGHTALYWYRQSLGQGLEFLIYFQGNSAPDKSGLPSDRFSAERTGGSVSTLTIQRTQQEDSAVYLCASSPGQGNSPLHFGNGTRLTVT.